This T cell receptor beta chain was captured by sequencing in a study of beta chain features in type 1 diabetes. Study information: Healthy donors and patients had similar age, gender and cell yields. Regarding the study as a whole: TCRB rearrangement may or may not be influenced by HLA type; here this remained unresolved. For Type 1 diabetes patients, all four CD4+ subsets carried TCRB CDR3s that were moderately but significantly shorter.

The whole isolated RNA underwent reverse transcription, so sequencing captured expressed TCRB transcripts. Measured with immunoSEQ multiplex PCR; TCRdb has only the in-frame clones, and not every one. This sample has roughly 300,000 clones; approximately 14% occur once, and the top ten carry approximately 6.7%. The CDR3 extends over 15 amino acids. Germline V gene lookup returns CDR1 SGHNT and CDR2 YYREEE (reference sequence). V was clipped by 1 base and J by 2 bases, with 12 bases between them. Concerning this clone itself: Its matching antigen is unknown.

The chain has TRBV5-4 and TRBJ2-5; D possibly matches TRBD1 or TRBD2 (6 bases each). Sequenced input: central memory CD4+ T cells from blood. The receptor was isolated from a young man in good health. CDR3 bases: TGTGCCAGCAGCTTGCGACAGGCGGGGCAAGAGACCCAGTACTTC. Protein sequence: CASSLRQAGQETQYF. Full variable domain (outside the CDR3, taken from reference TRBV5-4 and TRBJ2-5): ETGVTQSPTHLIKTRGQQVTLRCSSQSGHNTVSWYQQALGQGPQFIFQYYREEENGRGNFPPRFSGLQFPNYSSELNVNALELDDSALYLCASSLRQAGQETQYFGPGTRLLVL.